Following are 8 T cell receptor beta chains from one sample sequenced in a study of T-cell memory formation after mild COVID-19. TCRdb reanalysed the 5' RACE reads using MiXCR and keeps one entry per CDR3 protein. The sample records 150,000 to 200,000 distinct CDR3 sequences, 16% being singletons. Sequenced: PBMCs or a T cell subset sorted from them (not recorded which). These TCRs come from an adult woman who had mild COVID-19 (a few samples of this study predate the infection). Cell type and time point are not known.

V usage is TRBV15 and J usage is TRBJ2-2; D might be TRBD1 (7 bases). CDR3 size: 16 residues. V dropped 0 bases and J dropped 2 bases, with 10 bases sitting between them. Germline V gene sequence: CDR1 LNHNV, CDR2 YYDKDF (reference sequence). In DNA, the CDR3 is TGTGCCACCAGCAGAGAGGAGGGGGCAAACACCGGGGAGCTGTTTTTT. Protein product: CATSREEGANTGELFF.

This clonotype occurred a few times. The chain joins TRBV7-9 to TRBJ1-1; 8 bases fit TRBD1. Germline V gives CDR1 SEHNR, CDR2 FQNEAQ (reference sequence). Trimming at V came to 1 base and at J to 12 bases, leaving 10 bases not matched to a gene. The CDR3 is 14 amino acids. The chain's CDR3 is CASSLVRQGSGTFF. The CDR3 coding sequence is TGTGCCAGCAGCTTAGTTCGACAGGGGTCGGGTACTTTCTTT.

This clonotype was detected many times. The V gene is TRBV12-3 or TRBV12-4, the J gene TRBJ1-1; D not certain. CDR3 size: 13 residues. V lost 4 bases, J lost 4 bases, and 10 bases lay in between. CDR3 coding DNA: TGTGCCAGCAGTTACCTGACCTCCACTGAAGCTTTCTTT. As protein: CASSYLTSTEAFF.

V usage is TRBV20-1 and J usage is TRBJ1-2; 9 nucleotides match TRBD1. The CDR3 has 14 amino acids. Per germline, CDR1 DFQATT and CDR2 SNEGSKA (reference sequence). J gave up 1 base and V 5 bases, and 5 bases lay outside the gene matches. The CDR3 here is CSAPYRGRNYGYTF. The CDR3 DNA is TGCAGTGCTCCCTACAGGGGGCGTAACTATGGCTACACCTTC.

This clonotype was seen a handful of times. The chain joins TRBV7-9 to TRBJ1-5; no reliable D call. Trimming shortened V by 3 bases and J by 4 bases, and 7 bases separated the two germline ends. This CDR3 has 13 residues. The V gene's germline CDR1 is SEHNR and CDR2 FQNEAQ (reference sequence). The DNA for the CDR3 is TGTGCCAGCAGCTTCCTGAATAATCAGCCCCAGCATTTT. This translates into CASSFLNNQPQHF.

This clonotype was counted between two and nine times. The chain carries TRBV12-3 or TRBV12-4 and TRBJ2-3; D unclear. This CDR3 is built from 14 residues. Deletions cut 0 bases from V and 3 bases from J, with 7 bases between. Here the CDR3 reads CASSLAGLTDTQYF. In DNA, the CDR3 is TGTGCCAGCAGTTTAGCCGGGCTGACAGATACGCAGTATTTT.

This clonotype occurred a few times. The CDR3 loop is CASRVMMNTEAFF. The CDR3 DNA reads TGTGCCAGCAGGGTGATGATGAACACTGAAGCTTTCTTT. The V gene is TRBV25-1, the J gene TRBJ1-1; D gene uncertain. V lost 6 bases, J lost 0 bases, and 8 bases lay in between. The CDR3 is 13 residues long. The V gene's germline CDR1 is MGHDK and CDR2 SYGVNS.

This clonotype was seen a handful of times. CDR3 amino acids: CASTPTGTENTIYF. CDR3 sequence (DNA): TGTGCCAGCACCCCGACAGGGACTGAAAACACCATATATTTT. The chain carries TRBV7-9 and TRBJ1-3, with TRBD1 identical over 7 bases. Germline values: CDR1 SEHNR, CDR2 FQNEAQ (reference sequence). This CDR3 is built from 14 residues. Losses at the gene ends were 7 bases for V and 6 bases for J; bases not matched to a gene: 9.